This T cell receptor beta chain was found in a study of T cells after somatic rescue of genetic block (dated by TCRdb to 2019 to 2021). Concerning the study at large: The study assessed how robust, over the long term, a T-cell system was when the system had developed through somatic rescue of a genetic block in T-cell development.

Library construction relied on the immunoSEQ multiplex PCR assay. TCRdb obtained this table from immuneACCESS and retained in-frame rearrangements with V and J assigned. These tables miss some clones; where compared with another copy, unresolved V genes account for less than half of the shortfall, and the remainder is unexplained. The table for this sample lists approximately 71,000 clones; 80% to 95% of them were counted only once. The ten biggest clones cover roughly 3% of the sample. As for this clone: Its antigen is currently not known. No base qualities exist here, and no much larger clone lies one base off it.

V was cut back by 2 bases and J by 1 base, leaving a gap of 11 bases between them. CDR3 length: 16 amino acids, cysteine to phenylalanine. The entry retains the CDR3 DNA only, 48 bases that are in frame from base 1. CDR1 and CDR2 (SGHTA, FQGNSA) derive from the germline V gene. Sequencing used peripheral blood mononuclear cells (PBMCs). The V and J genes are TRBV7-2 and TRBJ2-2; possibly the D gene is TRBD2, per 5 matching bases. The sequence came from a man aged 40-50 years. In nucleotides, the sequence is TGTGCCAGCAGCTTAAACGGGATGGGGAACACCGGGGAGCTGTTTTTT. Translated, this gives CASSLNGMGNTGELFF.